Each of the 20 T cell receptor beta chains below was sequenced from the same sample in a study of blood T cell repertoires in COVID-19. Generated by immunoSEQ multiplex PCR, the TCRdb table keeps only in-frame clones and is missing some. The table lists some 93,000 clones, approximately 89% of them singletons. The sample consisted of peripheral blood. The source of these receptors is a man aged 50 to 59 with acute or convalescent COVID-19.

This clone was seen just once. The chain has TRBV6-5 and TRBJ1-3; D remains unclear. This CDR3 is 15 amino acids long. Germline-derived CDR1 and CDR2 are MNHEY and SVGAGI. V lost 7 bases, J lost 0 bases, and 13 bases lay in between. The CDR3 loop is CASTFTESSGNTIYF. CDR3 bases: TGTGCCAGCACTTTTACCGAGAGCTCTGGAAACACCATATATTTT.

The V call is TRBV3-1 (or the pseudogene TRBV3-2), the J call TRBJ2-2; the D gene is possibly TRBD2 (5 bases). The germline V gene has CDR1 LGHDT and CDR2 YNNKEL (reference sequence). The CDR3 spans 14 residues. V gave up 7 bases and J gave up 1 base, with 10 bases separating them. The CDR3 nucleotides read TGTGCCAGCAACCAGCGGAGGAACACCGGGGAGCTGTTTTTT. Its protein product is CASNQRRNTGELFF.

This clone was seen once. The chain links TRBV11-2 to TRBJ2-2; 7 nucleotides align to TRBD2. CDR3 size: 17 residues. Germline CDR1 reads SGHAT; CDR2 reads FQNNGV. After removal of 0 bases from V and 5 bases from J, the junction contained 9 bases not matched to a gene. CDR3 coding DNA: TGTGCCAGCAGCTTAGAAGGGGCGGGAGAGGGAACCGGGGAGCTGTTTTTT. Protein sequence: CASSLEGAGEGTGELFF.

The chain recombines TRBV13 with TRBJ2-6; D possibly corresponds to TRBD2 (5 bases). CDR1 is PRHDT and CDR2 is FYEKMQ in the germline V gene (reference sequence). The germline V and J ends were trimmed by 3 bases and 0 bases, with 6 bases remaining between them. The length of the CDR3 is 15 residues. CDR3 residues: CASSFRGSGANVLTF. As DNA, the CDR3 is TGTGCCAGCAGCTTTCGGGGCTCTGGGGCCAACGTCCTGACTTTC.

This chain uses TRBV6-6 with TRBJ1-1, with TRBD1 as a possible D gene (6 bases). This CDR3 comprises 14 residues. V lost 5 bases and J 6 bases, leaving 16 bases between the germline ends. The germline V gene encodes CDR1 MNHNY and CDR2 SVGAGI (reference sequence). CDR3 bases: TGTGCCAGCAGTCCAGGGGCCCCTTACGCTGAAGCTTTCTTT. Amino acids: CASSPGAPYAEAFF.

This chain links TRBV11-2 with TRBJ2-2, with 10 bases that match TRBD1. This CDR3 comprises 17 residues. Looked up from germline, CDR1 is SGHAT and CDR2 is FQNNGV. V trimming: 0 bases; J trimming: 5 bases; junction bases outside the gene matches: 6. Here the CDR3 DNA reads TGTGCCAGCAGCTTAGATCCCCTGGGACAGGGGACCGGGGAGCTGTTTTTT. Encoded protein: CASSLDPLGQGTGELFF.

The V gene is TRBV7-2, the J gene TRBJ1-5, with unresolved D. Per germline, CDR1 SGHTA and CDR2 FQGNSA. The V end lost 2 bases, the J end lost 1 base, and 3 bases lay between the germline ends. CDR3 length: 13 residues. The CDR3 sequence: CASSLSSNQPQHF. CDR3 DNA sequence: TGTGCCAGCAGCTTATCGAGCAATCAGCCCCAGCATTTT.

This sequence joins TRBV5-1 and TRBJ2-1, with TRBD2 identical over 7 bases. The V segment lost 0 bases and the J segment 8 bases; nucleotides outside the gene matches: 8. Germline V gives CDR1 SGHRS, CDR2 YFSETQ. This CDR3 contains 15 residues. The CDR3 loop reads CASSLGATSLDEQFF. CDR3 DNA: TGCGCCAGCAGCTTGGGGGCGACTAGCTTGGATGAGCAGTTCTTC.

The table lists this clone with a few counts. This sample includes further DNA sequences coding for the same CDR3. The chain uses TRBV10-1 and TRBJ2-7; the D is unclear. The CDR3 loop spans 12 amino acids. Germline V CDR1 and CDR2: WNHNN, SYGVQD (reference sequence). Trimming cost V 8 bases and J 1 base, with 9 bases left between them. CDR3 coding DNA: TGCGCCAGCTCACGGAGTTCCTACGAGCAGTACTTC. It translates to CASSRSSYEQYF.

The chain employs TRBV11-2 and TRBJ2-5, with D perhaps TRBD2 (6 bases). The germline CDR1 and CDR2 sequences are SGHAT and FQNNGV. The V gene lost 1 base and the J gene lost 4 bases, with 7 bases spanning the gap. The CDR3 consists of 13 residues. The CDR3 is CASSLGTTETQYF. The CDR3 DNA reads as TGTGCCAGCAGCTTAGGGACTACAGAGACCCAGTACTTC.

This clone has just one count. V usage is TRBV27 and J usage is TRBJ2-2; D is perhaps TRBD1 (5 bases). The CDR3 length is 14 residues. The V and J ends lost 8 bases and 2 bases respectively, with 12 bases between them. Germline V gene sequence: CDR1 MNHEY, CDR2 SMNVEV (reference sequence). CDR3 amino acids: CASRSGRNTGELFF. CDR3 nucleotide sequence: TGTGCCAGCCGGTCAGGGCGAAACACCGGGGAGCTGTTTTTT.

CDR3 nucleotides: TGCGCCAGCAGCCCAGTGAGGGCCGATGAGCAGTTCTTC. Amino acid sequence: CASSPVRADEQFF. The chain joins TRBV5-1 to TRBJ2-1; maybe TRBD2 (5 bases). Germline-derived CDR1 and CDR2 are SGHRS and YFSETQ. The CDR3 loop spans 13 amino acids. Between the trimmed V and J ends, which lost 4 bases and 8 bases, there was a span of 13 bases.

The chain joins TRBV3-1 (or the pseudogene TRBV3-2) to TRBJ2-1, with 7 positions matching TRBD1. Trimming took 3 bases from V and 6 from J; bases not matched to a gene: 2. The CDR3 is 13 amino acids. In germline, CDR1 is LGHDT, CDR2 YNNKEL (reference sequence). CDR3 sequence reads: CASSQGQSNEQFF. For the CDR3, the DNA is TGTGCCAGCAGCCAGGGACAGTCCAATGAGCAGTTCTTC.

This clone was observed a handful of times. The genes are TRBV11-2 and TRBJ2-2, with D possibly matching TRBD1 (6 bases). The V and J ends lost 5 bases and 4 bases respectively, with 17 bases between them. Germline V gene data show CDR1 as SGHAT and CDR2 as FQNNGV. There are 16 residues in the CDR3. The CDR3 spells CASSRLQGRGTGELFF. For the CDR3, the DNA is TGTGCCAGCAGCAGATTACAGGGACGGGGCACCGGGGAGCTGTTTTTT.

This clone was counted once. The chain uses TRBV27 and TRBJ2-7; 7 bases are shared with TRBD1. This CDR3 comprises 13 residues. Germline V CDR1 and CDR2: MNHEY, SMNVEV (reference sequence). V lost 6 bases, J lost 2 bases, and 4 bases stayed unmatched. The CDR3 loop is CASRRQGTYEQYF. The CDR3 DNA reads TGTGCCAGCAGGCGACAGGGAACCTACGAGCAGTACTTC.

The gene calls are TRBV19 and TRBJ1-2; D may be TRBD1 (6 bases). The CDR3 has 14 residues. Germline V gives CDR1 LNHDA, CDR2 SQIVND (reference sequence). V lost 7 bases to trimming and J lost 2 bases, with 14 bases between them. The CDR3 region has the DNA TGTGCCAGTATTAACCTACAGGGAAACTATGGCTACACCTTC. Its translation is CASINLQGNYGYTF.

The chain joins TRBV19 to TRBJ1-1; D not resolved. V lost 0 bases and J 4 bases, leaving 9 bases between the germline ends. The CDR3 totals 14 residues. Per the germline V gene, CDR1 is LNHDA and CDR2 is SQIVND (reference sequence). The CDR3 region is CASSIDFRGTEAFF. In nucleotides, the CDR3 is TGTGCCAGTAGTATAGATTTCCGGGGCACTGAAGCTTTCTTT.

This chain links TRBV15 with TRBJ1-1; 7 nucleotides line up with TRBD1. Germline assignment: CDR1 LNHNV and CDR2 YYDKDF (reference sequence). The V gene end was trimmed by 2 bases and the J gene end by 0 bases; junction bases not matched to a gene: 3. The CDR3 covers 15 residues. The CDR3 DNA reads TGTGCCACCAGCAGACAAGGGGGCATGAACACTGAAGCTTTCTTT. It is translated as CATSRQGGMNTEAFF.

This chain joins TRBV10-2 and TRBJ2-7, with 8 bases fitting TRBD1. The V gene end was trimmed by 7 bases and the J gene end by 3 bases; junction bases not matched to a gene: 8. In germline, CDR1 is WSHSY, CDR2 SAAADI. This CDR3 contains 14 residues. The CDR3, as DNA: TGCGCCAGCAAGGGACAGGACACTTTCTACGAGCAGTACTTC. Its protein is CASKGQDTFYEQYF.

The CDR3: CASSGGLNTEAFF. The CDR3 DNA follows: TGTGCCAGCAGCGGGGGCCTGAACACTGAAGCTTTCTTT. V and J are TRBV5-5 and TRBJ1-1; D may be TRBD1 (6 bases). In germline, CDR1 is SGHKS, CDR2 YYEKEE (reference sequence). The CDR3 is 13 residues long. The V end lost 4 bases, the J end lost 0 bases, and 7 bases lay between the germline ends.